This T cell receptor (beta chain) is drawn from a study of prognosis after radiotherapy for stage I lung cancer. General study findings and limits: In patients who developed distant metastases, Shannon entropy measured after stereotactic body radiation therapy was lower, and baseline Shannon entropy was not associated with metastases.

Looked up from germline, CDR1 is DFQATT and CDR2 is SNEGSKA (reference sequence). Trimming left V 3 bases short and J 5 bases short, with 17 bases between. This CDR3 region has 15 residues. Multiplex PCR, run in two rounds, amplified TCR beta CDR3 from genomic DNA. The first round of PCR was done with primers that matched each TRBV and TRBJ gene. TCRdb reanalysed the multiplex PCR reads using MiXCR and keeps one entry per CDR3 protein. The sample records 14,000 or so distinct CDR3 sequences, less than 45% being singletons. Sample share makes this clonotype medium-sized. Its antigen remains unidentified.

The chain couples TRBV20-1 to TRBJ1-5, with D tentatively TRBD1 (5 bases). The sample was PBMCs, taken before or after stereotactic body radiation therapy (not recorded which). The receptor was derived from a donor over 45 with non-small cell lung cancer. The CDR3 spells CSASGGQGVHQPQHF. The CDR3 DNA follows: TGCAGTGCTAGCGGAGGGCAGGGAGTTCATCAGCCCCAGCATTTT.